This T cell receptor beta chain was recorded in a study of T-cell reconstitution after alpha-beta-depleted transplantation in children. Unique molecular identifiers were incorporated into the prepared TCRbeta library. TCRdb itself ran the PCR reads through MiXCR, one entry per CDR3 protein. This table holds some 500,000 distinct CDR3 sequences, around a third found once. Germline-derived CDR1 and CDR2 are SGHTA and FQGNSA. The V gene lost 6 bases and the J gene lost 4 bases, with 15 bases spanning the gap. The CDR3 covers 14 residues. This clonotype originated in a human donor who donated a stem cell graft to a child with aplastic anemia. The sample here was PBMCs from the stem cell graft donor, taken from the stem cell graft. The rearrangement links TRBV7-2 to TRBJ2-5; D is uncertain. CDR3 nucleotide sequence: TGTGCCAGCAGTCCGAGCCGCCGATCAGAGACCCAGTACTTC. Its protein is CASSPSRRSETQYF.